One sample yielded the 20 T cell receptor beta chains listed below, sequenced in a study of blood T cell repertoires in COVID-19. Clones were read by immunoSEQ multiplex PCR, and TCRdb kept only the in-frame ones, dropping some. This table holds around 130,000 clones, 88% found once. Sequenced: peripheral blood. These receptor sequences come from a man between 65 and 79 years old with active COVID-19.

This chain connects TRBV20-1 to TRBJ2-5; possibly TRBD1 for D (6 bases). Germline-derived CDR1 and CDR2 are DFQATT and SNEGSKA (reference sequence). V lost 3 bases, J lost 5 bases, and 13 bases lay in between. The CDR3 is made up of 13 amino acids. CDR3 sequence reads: CSASDRPGETQYF. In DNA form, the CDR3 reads TGCAGTGCTAGTGACAGGCCGGGGGAGACCCAGTACTTC.

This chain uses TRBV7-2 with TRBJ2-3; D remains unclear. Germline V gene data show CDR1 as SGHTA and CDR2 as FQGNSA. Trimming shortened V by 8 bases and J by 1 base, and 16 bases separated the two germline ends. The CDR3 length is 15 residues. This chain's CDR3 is CASGPMGRGTDTQYF. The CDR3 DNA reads TGTGCCAGCGGGCCCATGGGCCGTGGCACAGATACGCAGTATTTT.

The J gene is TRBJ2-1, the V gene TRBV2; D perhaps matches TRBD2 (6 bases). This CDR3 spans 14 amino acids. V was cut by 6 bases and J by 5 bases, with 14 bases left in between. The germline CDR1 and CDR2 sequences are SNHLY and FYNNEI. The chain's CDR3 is CASRVRSGDNEQFF. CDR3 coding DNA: TGTGCCAGCAGGGTCCGTAGCGGAGACAATGAGCAGTTCTTC.

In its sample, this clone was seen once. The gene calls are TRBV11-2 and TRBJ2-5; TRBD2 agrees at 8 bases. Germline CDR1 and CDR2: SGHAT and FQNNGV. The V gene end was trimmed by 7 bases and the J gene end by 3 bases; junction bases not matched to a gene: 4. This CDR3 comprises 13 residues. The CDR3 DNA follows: TGTGCCAGCACGTTTAGCGGGAAAGAGACCCAGTACTTC. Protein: CASTFSGKETQYF. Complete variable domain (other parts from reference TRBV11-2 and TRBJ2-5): EAGVAQSPRYKIIEKRQSVAFWCNPISGHATLYWYQQILGQGPKLLIQFQNNGVVDDSQLPKDRFSAERLKGVDSTLKIQPAKLEDSAVYLCASTFSGKETQYFGPGTRLLVL.

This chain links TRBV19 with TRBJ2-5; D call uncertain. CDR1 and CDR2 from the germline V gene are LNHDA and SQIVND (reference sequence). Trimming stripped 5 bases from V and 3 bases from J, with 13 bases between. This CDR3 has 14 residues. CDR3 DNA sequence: TGTGCCAGTAGTTCGCTCGCAAACAAAGAGACCCAGTACTTC. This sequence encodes CASSSLANKETQYF.

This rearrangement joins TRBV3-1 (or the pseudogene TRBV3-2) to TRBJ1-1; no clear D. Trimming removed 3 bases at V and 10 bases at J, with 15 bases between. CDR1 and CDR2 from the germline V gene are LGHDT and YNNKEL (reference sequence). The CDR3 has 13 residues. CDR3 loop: CASSQGTAIGAFF. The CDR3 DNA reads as TGTGCCAGCAGCCAGGGCACCGCAATTGGAGCTTTCTTT.

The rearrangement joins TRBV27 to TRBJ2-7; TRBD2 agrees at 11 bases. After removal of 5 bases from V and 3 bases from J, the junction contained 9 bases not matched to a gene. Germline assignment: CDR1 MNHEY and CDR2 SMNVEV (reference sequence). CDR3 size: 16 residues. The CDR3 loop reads CASSPGTSGSHYEQYF. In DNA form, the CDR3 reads TGTGCCAGCAGTCCCGGGACTAGCGGATCTCACTACGAGCAGTACTTC.

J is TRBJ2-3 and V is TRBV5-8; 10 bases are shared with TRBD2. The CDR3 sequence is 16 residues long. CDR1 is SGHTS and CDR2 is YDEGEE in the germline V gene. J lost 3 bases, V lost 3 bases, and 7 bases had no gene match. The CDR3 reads CASSYNSGRRTDTQYF. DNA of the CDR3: TGTGCCAGCAGCTATAATAGCGGGAGGAGGACAGATACGCAGTATTTT.

CDR3 residues: CASSLMTGPRTLHF. DNA of the CDR3: TGTGCCAGCAGCTTGATGACAGGGCCTCGGACCCTCCACTTT. The V call is TRBV5-5, the J call TRBJ1-6; TRBD1 matches at 7 bases. J gave up 14 bases and V 1 base, and 9 bases lay outside the gene matches. CDR3 length equals 14 residues. Germline assignment: CDR1 SGHKS and CDR2 YYEKEE (reference sequence).

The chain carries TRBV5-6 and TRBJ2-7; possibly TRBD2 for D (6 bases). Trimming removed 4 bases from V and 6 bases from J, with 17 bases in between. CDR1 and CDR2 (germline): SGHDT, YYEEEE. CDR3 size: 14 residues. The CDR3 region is CASSTRDSVVEQYF. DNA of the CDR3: TGTGCCAGCAGCACCCGGGACTCCGTCGTCGAGCAGTACTTC.

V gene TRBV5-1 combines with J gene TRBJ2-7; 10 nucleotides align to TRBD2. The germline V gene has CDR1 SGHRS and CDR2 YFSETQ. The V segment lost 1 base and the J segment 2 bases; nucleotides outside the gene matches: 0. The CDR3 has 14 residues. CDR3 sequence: CASSLTSGAYEQYF. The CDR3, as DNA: TGCGCCAGCAGCTTGACTAGCGGGGCCTACGAGCAGTACTTC.

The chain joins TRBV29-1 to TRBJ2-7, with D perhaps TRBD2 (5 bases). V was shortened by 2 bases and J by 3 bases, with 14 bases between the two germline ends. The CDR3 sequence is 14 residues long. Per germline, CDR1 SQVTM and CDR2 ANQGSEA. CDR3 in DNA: TGCAGCGTTGAAAGCCCCGGGGAGAGCTACGAGCAGTACTTC. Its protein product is CSVESPGESYEQYF.

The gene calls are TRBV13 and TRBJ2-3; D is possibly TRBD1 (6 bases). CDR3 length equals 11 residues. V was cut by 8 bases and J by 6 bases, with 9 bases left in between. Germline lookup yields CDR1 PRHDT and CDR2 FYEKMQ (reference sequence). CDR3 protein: CASGGGDTQYF. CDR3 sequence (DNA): TGTGCCAGCGGGGGCGGCGATACGCAGTATTTT.

The CDR3 region has the DNA TGTGCCACCAGCCAGGGACACTCTAAACCCAATGAGCAGTTCTTC. Amino acids: CATSQGHSKPNEQFF. This sequence joins TRBV15 and TRBJ2-1; tentatively, D is TRBD1 (6 bases). The CDR3 contains 15 residues. The germline gives CDR1 LNHNV, CDR2 YYDKDF (reference sequence). The ends were cut back, 5 bases at V and 6 bases at J, with 17 bases in the middle.

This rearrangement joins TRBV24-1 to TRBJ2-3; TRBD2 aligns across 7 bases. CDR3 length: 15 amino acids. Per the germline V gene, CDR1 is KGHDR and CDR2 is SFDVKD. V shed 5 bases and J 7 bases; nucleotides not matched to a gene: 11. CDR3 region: CATSASGGNGNTQYF. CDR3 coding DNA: TGTGCCACCAGTGCATCCGGGGGGAACGGGAATACGCAGTATTTT.

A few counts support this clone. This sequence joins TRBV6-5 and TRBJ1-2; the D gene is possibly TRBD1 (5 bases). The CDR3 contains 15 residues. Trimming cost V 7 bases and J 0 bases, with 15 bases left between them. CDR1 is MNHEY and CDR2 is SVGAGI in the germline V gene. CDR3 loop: CASTMGGRANYGYTF. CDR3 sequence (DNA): TGTGCCAGCACCATGGGGGGTCGCGCTAACTATGGCTACACCTTC.

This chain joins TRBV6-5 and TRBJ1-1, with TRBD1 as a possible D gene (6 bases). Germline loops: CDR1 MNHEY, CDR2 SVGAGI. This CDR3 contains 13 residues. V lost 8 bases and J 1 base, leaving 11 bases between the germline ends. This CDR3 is CASQGRGNTEAFF. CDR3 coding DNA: TGTGCCAGCCAAGGCAGGGGGAACACTGAAGCTTTCTTT.

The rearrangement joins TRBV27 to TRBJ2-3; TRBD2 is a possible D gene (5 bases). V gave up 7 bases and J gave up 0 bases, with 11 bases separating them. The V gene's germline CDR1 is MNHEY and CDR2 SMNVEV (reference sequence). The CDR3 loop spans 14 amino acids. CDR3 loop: CASKKSGSTDTQYF. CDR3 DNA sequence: TGTGCCAGCAAGAAAAGCGGTAGCACAGATACGCAGTATTTT.

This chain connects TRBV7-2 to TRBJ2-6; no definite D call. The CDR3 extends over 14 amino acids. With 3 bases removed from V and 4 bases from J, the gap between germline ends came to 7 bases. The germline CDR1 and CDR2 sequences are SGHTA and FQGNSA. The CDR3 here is CASSLLRGANVLTF. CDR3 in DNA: TGTGCCAGCAGCTTGCTTCGGGGGGCCAACGTCCTGACTTTC. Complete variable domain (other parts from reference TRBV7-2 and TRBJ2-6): GAGVSQSPSNKVTEKGKDVELRCDPISGHTALYWYRQSLGQGLEFLIYFQGNSAPDKSGLPSDRFSAERTGGSVSTLTIQRTQQEDSAVYLCASSLLRGANVLTFGAGSRLTVL.

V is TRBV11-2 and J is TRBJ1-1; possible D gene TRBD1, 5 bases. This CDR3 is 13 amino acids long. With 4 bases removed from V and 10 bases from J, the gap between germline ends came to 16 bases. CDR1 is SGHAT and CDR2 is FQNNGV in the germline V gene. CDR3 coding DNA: TGTGCCAGCAGCTCCCAGGACGGGACTTCAGCTTTCTTT. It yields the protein CASSSQDGTSAFF. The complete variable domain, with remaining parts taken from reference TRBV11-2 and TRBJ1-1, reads EAGVAQSPRYKIIEKRQSVAFWCNPISGHATLYWYQQILGQGPKLLIQFQNNGVVDDSQLPKDRFSAERLKGVDSTLKIQPAKLEDSAVYLCASSSQDGTSAFFGQGTRLTVV.